Listed below are T cell receptor beta chains from one sample, sequenced in a study of T-cell reconstitution after alpha-beta-depleted transplantation in children. TCRdb re-called the PCR reads through MiXCR, storing one row per CDR3 protein. Here the sample spans about a million distinct CDR3 sequences, roughly 29% being singletons. The sequencing used PBMCs, mostly from graft donor cells, collected 360 days after TCRalphabeta/CD19-depleted stem cell transplant. These receptors were collected from a boy in the first two years of life who had a stem cell transplant for SCID, so the T cells may come from the graft donor. Both conserved end residues are part of each CDR3. The order of the fields is D gene, V gene, clone size, J gene, CDR3 protein, CDR3 DNA. The D gene is left open where the match is weak. Clone size is not always given. Where it is, it says once, few, many or a class for expanded clones.

TRBD2	TRBV7-6	few	TRBJ2-7	CASSLFLGGDEQYF	TGTGCCAGCAGCTTATTCCTCGGGGGGGACGAGCAGTACTTC
-	TRBV12-3/TRBV12-4	-	TRBJ1-3	CASSPTGGDTIYF	TGTGCCAGCAGTCCCACAGGTGGTGACACCATATATTTT
-	TRBV5-1	few	TRBJ2-7	CASSLRDPSSYEQYF	TGCGCCAGCAGCCTACGGGACCCTAGCTCCTACGAGCAGTACTTC
-	TRBV7-9	-	TRBJ1-1	CASSLGDRVLTEAFF	TGTGCCAGCAGCTTAGGGGACCGGGTCCTCACTGAAGCTTTCTTT
TRBD2	TRBV20-1	few	TRBJ2-7	CSARDGGRGANYEQYF	TGCAGTGCTAGAGATGGAGGGCGGGGGGCAAATTACGAGCAGTACTTC
-	TRBV7-2	-	TRBJ1-5	CASSLDSYNQPQHF	TGTGCCAGCAGCTTAGATAGTTATAATCAGCCCCAGCATTTT
TRBD2	TRBV11-2	once	TRBJ2-5	CASSRTSGEQETQYF	TGTGCCAGCAGCCGGACTAGCGGGGAGCAAGAGACCCAGTACTTC
-	TRBV5-1	-	TRBJ2-3	CASSYITLRPTDTQYF	TGCGCCAGCAGCTATATTACCCTGCGGCCCACAGATACGCAGTATTTT
-	TRBV11-2	many	TRBJ2-1	CASSLLRALGFWSYNEQFF	TGTGCCAGCAGCTTATTACGTGCCCTCGGCTTTTGGTCCTACAATGAGCAGTTCTTC
-	TRBV2	-	TRBJ2-2	CASTSAGLNTGELFF	TGTGCCAGCACCTCAGCGGGCCTTAACACCGGGGAGCTGTTTTTT
-	TRBV15	-	TRBJ2-6	CATSRGGTGSGANVLTF	TGTGCCACCAGCAGAGGCGGAACAGGCTCTGGGGCCAACGTCCTGACTTTC
TRBD2	TRBV5-1	-	TRBJ2-1	CASSLEGTSGGPRLF	TGCGCCAGCAGCTTGGAGGGGACTAGCGGGGGACCCCGACTCTTC
TRBD1	TRBV9	-	TRBJ2-2	CASSASGQSTGELFF	TGTGCCAGCAGCGCCTCGGGACAGTCCACCGGGGAGCTGTTTTTT
-	TRBV5-1	-	TRBJ1-1	CASSSGDEAFF	TGCGCCAGCAGCTCGGGGGACGAAGCTTTCTTT
-	TRBV11-2	once	TRBJ2-7	CASSLELGARSEQYF	TGTGCCAGCAGCTTAGAGTTGGGGGCTAGATCCGAGCAGTACTTC
-	TRBV2	few	TRBJ2-2	CASSEARNTGELFF	TGTGCCAGCAGTGAAGCCAGGAACACCGGGGAGCTGTTTTTT